This entry describes one T cell receptor (beta chain). Its specificity is not known. The sample belongs to a study of graft-versus-host responses after intestinal transplantation. Whole-study findings and limits: After transplant, early declines in HvG clones were associated with peak levels of circulating GvH clones.

The protocol was immunoSEQ multiplex PCR, while the TCRdb copy is restricted to in-frame clones and leaves out a portion. The data hold nearly 45,000 clones, with 90% to 95% observed a single time. The germline V gene has CDR1 GTSNPN and CDR2 SVGIG (reference sequence). This CDR3 spans 13 amino acids. The V gene end was trimmed by 4 bases and the J gene end by 3 bases; junction bases not matched to a gene: 5. Sequencing used PBMCs, obtained 524 days after transplant. This receptor was obtained from a human patient who received an intestinal transplant, so some T cells may come from the graft donor. The chain is built from TRBV30 and TRBJ2-7; 8 bases align to TRBD1. The CDR3 coding sequence is TGTGCCTGGATGGAGGGGACAGGCTACGAGCAGTACTTC. This gives the protein CAWMEGTGYEQYF.